Listed below are T cell receptor beta chains from one sample, sequenced in a study of OX40 agonist ivuxolimab in advanced cancers. Libraries were prepared by immunoSEQ multiplex PCR; TCRdb keeps only in-frame clonotypes and omits some of them. The sample lists 70,000 or so clones, around nine tenths occurring once. The specimen was CD4+ or CD8+ T cells sorted from blood, collected in a trial of the OX40 agonist ivuxolimab. Receptor source: an adult with an advanced solid tumor such as melanoma, head and neck, liver or kidney cancer. Each CDR3 is given with its conserved first and last residue. D genes are given only for firm matches. Size tells how often a clone was seen (once, few, many) or the class of an expanded clone, and some rows leave it out.

TRBJ1-1 - TRBD1 TRBV7-3 CASSLTGQGSTEAFF TGTGCCAGCAGCTTAACGGGACAGGGGAGCACTGAAGCTTTCTTT
TRBJ2-7 - - TRBV28 CASSGLREQYF TGTGCCAGCAGTGGACTACGAGAGCAGTACTTC
TRBJ2-1 - TRBD2 TRBV7-2 CASSLVSGGAGYNEQFF TGTGCCAGCAGCTTAGTTAGCGGGGGGGCCGGATACAATGAGCAGTTCTTC
TRBJ1-5 - - TRBV5-4 CASSLAGGERSNQPQHF TGTGCCAGCAGCTTGGCAGGCGGGGAGCGGAGCAATCAGCCCCAGCATTTT
TRBJ1-4 - TRBD1 TRBV2 CASSVQGVEKLFF TGTGCCAGCAGTGTACAGGGGGTTGAAAAACTGTTTTTT
TRBJ1-5 - - TRBV7-2 CASSLAINVDQPQHF TGTGCCAGCAGCTTAGCGATCAACGTAGATCAGCCCCAGCATTTT
TRBJ2-3 - - TRBV4-1 CASSHWTVSTDTQYF TGCGCCAGCAGCCACTGGACCGTTAGCACAGATACGCAGTATTTT
TRBJ1-1 - - TRBV7-2 CASSLGDRQTTEAFF TGTGCCAGCAGCTTAGGGGACCGACAGACCACTGAAGCTTTCTTT
TRBJ2-7 few - TRBV11-2 CASSLVGAGANHFGEQYF TGTGCCAGCAGCTTAGTTGGGGCAGGGGCCAACCACTTTGGCGAGCAGTACTTC
TRBJ2-5 - - TRBV18 CASSSPMREETQYF TGTGCCAGCTCATCCCCAATGAGGGAGGAGACCCAGTACTTC
TRBJ2-1 - TRBD2 TRBV5-1 CASSLASVAGGLSSYNEQFF TGCGCCAGCAGCTTGGCCTCGGTAGCGGGGGGGCTAAGCTCCTACAATGAGCAGTTCTTC
TRBJ1-2 - TRBD1 TRBV6-1 CASSEWRDRGLGGYTF TGTGCCAGCAGTGAGTGGAGGGACAGGGGCTTAGGAGGCTACACCTTC
TRBJ2-7 - - TRBV7-2 CASSLVQGTYEQYF TGTGCCAGCAGCTTAGTCCAGGGTACCTACGAGCAGTACTTC
TRBJ2-7 - TRBD1 TRBV7-9 CASSLGTGYYEQYF TGTGCCAGCAGCCTCGGGACAGGCTACTACGAGCAGTACTTC